Listed below are T cell receptor beta chains from one sample, sequenced in a study of long-term antiretroviral therapy in people with HIV. Here immunoSEQ multiplex PCR was the method, and the copy in TCRdb shows in-frame clones only, minus some. The table includes around 30,000 clones, 95% detected once. Source: unsorted PBMCs, taken 5.3 years after starting antiretroviral therapy. The source of these receptors is a man aged 25 to 45 with HIV. Each CDR3 is given with its conserved first and last residue. Fields, in order: clone size, D gene, V gene, J gene, CDR3 protein, CDR3 DNA. The D gene is left open where the match is weak. Size is omitted from some rows. Given values are once, few, many or a class for expanded clones.

.	.	TRBV6-5	TRBJ2-7	CASSSSLSPYEQYF	TGTGCCAGCAGTTCGAGCCTCAGCCCCTACGAGCAGTACTTC
.	.	TRBV5-8	TRBJ1-1	CASSLAGGPRTEAFF	TGTGCCAGCAGCTTGGCCGGAGGGCCGAGGACTGAAGCTTTCTTT
once	.	TRBV27	TRBJ2-2	CASSFFFWGSPGELFF	TGTGCCAGCAGTTTCTTTTTTTGGGGGTCCCCCGGGGAGCTGTTTTTT
once	TRBD1	TRBV2	TRBJ1-1	CASIGLGQGGTEAFF	TGTGCCAGCATCGGATTGGGACAGGGAGGCACTGAAGCTTTCTTT
.	.	TRBV4-2	TRBJ1-5	CASSQEGTNQPQHF	TGTGCCAGCAGCCAAGAGGGGACAAATCAGCCCCAGCATTTT
.	.	TRBV9	TRBJ2-1	CASSTQIGVEQFF	TGTGCCAGCAGCACACAAATAGGGGTTGAGCAGTTCTTC
.	.	TRBV30	TRBJ2-7	CAWSVLYEQYF	TGTGCCTGGAGTGTCTTATACGAGCAGTACTTC
.	.	TRBV5-1	TRBJ2-7	CASSLAPDYEQYF	TGCGCCAGCAGCTTGGCACCGGACTACGAGCAGTACTTC
.	.	TRBV5-5	TRBJ1-2	CASSPGRGNYGYTF	TGTGCCAGCAGCCCTGGCCGGGGAAACTATGGCTACACCTTC
.	.	TRBV15	TRBJ2-7	CATSRQGDEQYF	TGTGCCACCAGCAGACAGGGAGACGAGCAGTACTTC
once	.	TRBV5-4	TRBJ1-6	CASSLLTLGGRVRSPLHF	TGTGCCAGCAGCTTGTTGACATTGGGGGGCAGGGTGCGTTCACCCCTCCACTTT
.	TRBD1	TRBV25-1	TRBJ2-1	CASSEGGTGWNEQFF	TGTGCCAGCAGTGAAGGAGGGACAGGGTGGAATGAGCAGTTCTTC
.	TRBD1	TRBV7-6	TRBJ2-6	CASSSQGAAGANVLTF	TGTGCCAGCAGCTCCCAGGGGGCGGCGGGGGCCAACGTCCTGACTTTC
.	.	TRBV2	TRBJ2-3	CASSELDWGLTDTQYF	TGTGCCAGCAGTGAACTCGATTGGGGCCTCACAGATACGCAGTATTTT
.	.	TRBV7-9	TRBJ2-7	CASSLSHGTSYEQYF	TGTGCCAGCAGCTTATCCCACGGAACCTCCTACGAGCAGTACTTC
.	.	TRBV7-3	TRBJ1-1	CASSFGETSTEAFF	TGTGCCAGCAGCTTCGGGGAAACAAGCACTGAAGCTTTCTTT
.	.	TRBV5-4	TRBJ1-2	CASRTWVGVAGYTF	TGTGCCAGCAGGACTTGGGTGGGGGTTGCCGGCTACACCTTC
.	.	TRBV5-4	TRBJ2-4	CASSLSEAKNIQYF	TGTGCCAGCAGCTTGTCCGAAGCCAAAAACATTCAGTACTTC
.	.	TRBV13	TRBJ1-1	CASSKQWNTEAFF	TGTGCCAGCAGTAAACAGTGGAACACTGAAGCTTTCTTT
.	TRBD1	TRBV7-2	TRBJ2-7	CASSSESRQGAVQYF	TGTGCCAGCAGCTCGGAATCTCGACAGGGGGCGGTGCAGTACTTC
.	TRBD1	TRBV30	TRBJ1-4	CAWSVVTGPPGLFF	TGTGCCTGGAGTGTAGTGACAGGGCCTCCTGGTCTGTTTTTT
.	TRBD2	TRBV7-2	TRBJ2-7	CASSLIGLASHEQYF	TGTGCCAGCAGCCTCATCGGACTAGCTTCCCACGAGCAGTACTTC
.	TRBD1	TRBV19	TRBJ1-5	CASSPTGAGQPQHF	TGTGCCAGTAGTCCGACAGGGGCCGGGCAGCCCCAGCATTTT
.	.	TRBV7-6	TRBJ2-7	CASSLDTQGMWEQYF	TGTGCCAGCAGCTTAGATACCCAAGGGATGTGGGAGCAGTACTTC
.	TRBD1	TRBV19	TRBJ2-7	CASSTMDRGNYEQYF	TGTGCCAGTAGTACAATGGACAGGGGGAACTACGAGCAGTACTTC
.	.	TRBV7-8	TRBJ1-2	CASSLDSATNYGYTF	TGTGCCAGCAGCTTAGACAGTGCCACTAACTATGGCTACACCTTC
.	TRBD1	TRBV19	TRBJ1-1	CASRWDRDLGEAFF	TGTGCCAGTAGGTGGGACAGGGACTTGGGTGAAGCTTTCTTT
.	TRBD1	TRBV7-9	TRBJ2-7	CASSWGLTGARVEQYF	TGTGCCAGCAGCTGGGGCCTAACAGGGGCGAGGGTCGAGCAGTACTTC
.	.	TRBV21-1	TRBJ2-3	CASIKGLGTETQYF	TGTGCCAGCATCAAGGGGCTCGGCACAGAAACGCAGTATTTT